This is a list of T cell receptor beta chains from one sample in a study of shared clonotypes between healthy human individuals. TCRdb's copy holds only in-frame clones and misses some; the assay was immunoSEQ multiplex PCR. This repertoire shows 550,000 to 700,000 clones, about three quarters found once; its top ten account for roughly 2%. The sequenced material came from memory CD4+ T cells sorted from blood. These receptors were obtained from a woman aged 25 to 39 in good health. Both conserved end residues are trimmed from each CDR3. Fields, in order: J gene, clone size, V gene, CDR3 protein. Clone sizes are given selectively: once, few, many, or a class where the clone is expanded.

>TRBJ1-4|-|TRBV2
ASNRDKYEKLF
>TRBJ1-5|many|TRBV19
ASSKRDHSNQPQH
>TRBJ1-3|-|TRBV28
ASSRTGYSGNTIY
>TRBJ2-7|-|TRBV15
ATSKGQEPSYEQY
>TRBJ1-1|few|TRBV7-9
ASSPGPTAGGKGPEAF
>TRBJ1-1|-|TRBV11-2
ASSQAYRDEAF
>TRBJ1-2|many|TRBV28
ASSPVLIGYT
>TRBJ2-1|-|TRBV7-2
ASSFSGPALNEQF
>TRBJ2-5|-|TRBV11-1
ASSSGVTSGFQETQY
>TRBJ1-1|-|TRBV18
ASSPEGSGRTEAF
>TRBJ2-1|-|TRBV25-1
ASSGTSYNEQF
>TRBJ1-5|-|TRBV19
ASSIPGGGNQPQH
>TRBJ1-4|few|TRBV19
ASNAGGFNEKLF
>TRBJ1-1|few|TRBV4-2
ASSPGTANTEAF
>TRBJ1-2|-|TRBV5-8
ASSLRPASNYGYT
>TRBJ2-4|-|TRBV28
ASMAGLAKNIQY
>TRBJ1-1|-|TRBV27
ASWRTGLGNTEAF